The TCR beta chain under discussion was sequenced for a study of shared clonotypes between healthy human individuals. The CDR3 sequence is 15 residues long. The V and J ends lost 2 bases and 3 bases respectively, with 11 bases between them. The germline CDR1 and CDR2 sequences are SGHKS and YYEKEE (reference sequence). For each subset, genomic DNA was distributed in equal portions over several immunoSEQ plates. The method was immunoSEQ multiplex PCR; TCRdb's version includes in-frame clones alone and lacks a portion of them. The top ten clones hold approximately 1% of a sample with about 1.4 million clones, about 96% of them seen once.

Material: naive CD4+ T cells sorted from blood. Subset indicated: CD45RA+ positively selected. The chain is built from TRBV5-5 and TRBJ2-2; D is unresolved. The TCR was taken from a young man in good health. Here the CDR3 reads CASSFRPLDTGELFF. CDR3 nucleotide sequence: TGTGCCAGCAGCTTTAGACCCCTTGACACCGGGGAGCTGTTTTTT.